The clone carrying this TCR beta chain was picked up one time. The data were obtained in a study of blood T cell repertoires in COVID-19. Profiled with immunoSEQ multiplex PCR; TCRdb holds only in-frame clones, not every one. Among roughly 64,000 clones listed, about 93% were seen once. The receptor's source is a woman older than 75 with active COVID-19. Input material: peripheral blood.

The CDR3 loop is CASSQDRTALGYTF. In DNA, the CDR3 is TGTGCCAGCAGCCAAGATAGGACAGCACTGGGCTACACCTTC. This chain connects TRBV3-1 (or the pseudogene TRBV3-2) to TRBJ1-2; maybe TRBD1 (6 bases). V gave up 0 bases and J gave up 8 bases, with 13 bases separating them. The CDR3 totals 14 residues. Germline CDR1 reads LGHDT; CDR2 reads YNNKEL (reference sequence).